This is a list of T cell receptor beta chains from one sample in a study of CD8 T cells in Susac syndrome. One entry per CDR3 protein results from TCRdb running MiXCR on the immunoSEQ multiplex PCR reads. The sample yields about 200,000 distinct CDR3 sequences, roughly nine tenths seen once. Specimen: CD4+ T cells from PBMCs. These receptors originate from a human donor with Susac syndrome. Both conserved end residues are part of each CDR3. The order of the fields is J gene, D gene, V gene, clone size, CDR3 DNA, CDR3 protein. A D gene is named only where the DNA matches it firmly. The size field is filled for only some rows; it gives once, few, many or a size class.

J gene: TRBJ2-7
D gene: .
V gene: TRBV11-1
clone size: few
CDR3 DNA: TGTGCCAGCAGCTTGGGGCAAAACTCCTACGAGCAGTACTTC
CDR3 protein: CASSLGQNSYEQYF

J gene: TRBJ1-1
D gene: .
V gene: TRBV19
clone size: .
CDR3 DNA: TGTGCCAGTAGTCGACAGGCATGGAACACTGAAGCTTTCTTT
CDR3 protein: CASSRQAWNTEAFF

J gene: TRBJ1-1
D gene: .
V gene: TRBV15
clone size: .
CDR3 DNA: TGTGCCACCAGCACAGGGGTGAACACTGAAGCTTTCTTT
CDR3 protein: CATSTGVNTEAFF

J gene: TRBJ1-4
D gene: .
V gene: TRBV2
clone size: .
CDR3 DNA: TGTGCCAGCGATGAGGGGTTCTATGAAAAACTGTTTTTT
CDR3 protein: CASDEGFYEKLFF

J gene: TRBJ1-2
D gene: .
V gene: TRBV20-1
clone size: .
CDR3 DNA: TGCAGTGCTAGTCACAGGGCCGCTGGAGATGGCTACACCTTC
CDR3 protein: CSASHRAAGDGYTF

J gene: TRBJ1-4
D gene: TRBD1
V gene: TRBV19
clone size: .
CDR3 DNA: TGTGCCAGTACCGAAACACGGACAGGGATCCCAACTAATGAAAAACTGTTTTTT
CDR3 protein: CASTETRTGIPTNEKLFF

J gene: TRBJ2-3
D gene: TRBD2
V gene: TRBV29-1
clone size: .
CDR3 DNA: TGCAGCGTTGACGGGGGGGGAAGCACAGATACGCAGTATTTT
CDR3 protein: CSVDGGGSTDTQYF

J gene: TRBJ2-3
D gene: TRBD1
V gene: TRBV20-1
clone size: .
CDR3 DNA: TGCAGTGCTAGAGAAAGGACCGGGACAGGAGATACGCAGTATTTT
CDR3 protein: CSARERTGTGDTQYF

J gene: TRBJ1-5
D gene: TRBD1
V gene: TRBV2
clone size: .
CDR3 DNA: TGTGCCAGCACAGACAGGGTAGGTGGCAATCAGCCCCAGCATTTT
CDR3 protein: CASTDRVGGNQPQHF

J gene: TRBJ1-5
D gene: .
V gene: TRBV29-1
clone size: .
CDR3 DNA: TGCAGCGTGGGGCCGGGAGGTTATCAGCCCCAGCATTTT
CDR3 protein: CSVGPGGYQPQHF

J gene: TRBJ2-5
D gene: .
V gene: TRBV20-1
clone size: .
CDR3 DNA: TGCAGTGCCGGCGGGCGAGAGACCCAGTACTTC
CDR3 protein: CSAGGRETQYF

J gene: TRBJ1-5
D gene: .
V gene: TRBV3-1
clone size: .
CDR3 DNA: TGTGCCAGCAGCCAAGCGGGGTACGGAGGCAATCAGCCCCAGCATTTT
CDR3 protein: CASSQAGYGGNQPQHF

J gene: TRBJ2-1
D gene: .
V gene: TRBV9
clone size: .
CDR3 DNA: TGTGCCAGCAGCGTGGGTTCTAGCATCGGCCACAATGAGCAGTTCTTC
CDR3 protein: CASSVGSSIGHNEQFF

J gene: TRBJ1-1
D gene: TRBD1
V gene: TRBV6-1
clone size: .
CDR3 DNA: TGTGCCAGCAGTCTGACAGGGGGCGGGACTGAAGCTTTCTTT
CDR3 protein: CASSLTGGGTEAFF

J gene: TRBJ1-2
D gene: .
V gene: TRBV19
clone size: .
CDR3 DNA: TGTGCCAGTAGTATCAGTTGGGTCAGAGAGCGCTCTAACTATGGCTACACCTTC
CDR3 protein: CASSISWVRERSNYGYTF

J gene: TRBJ2-1
D gene: TRBD1
V gene: TRBV10-3
clone size: .
CDR3 DNA: TGTGCCATCAGTCTCCAGGGGACAGGGCTGAATGAGCAGTTCTTC
CDR3 protein: CAISLQGTGLNEQFF

J gene: TRBJ2-1
D gene: .
V gene: TRBV18
clone size: once
CDR3 DNA: TGTGCCAGCTCACCAAGGGCCGCAGAGACCTCCTACAATGAGCAGTTCTTC
CDR3 protein: CASSPRAAETSYNEQFF

J gene: TRBJ2-5
D gene: .
V gene: TRBV4-1
clone size: .
CDR3 DNA: TGCGCCAGCAGCCAAGATAGCCAGACCACCCAGTACTTC
CDR3 protein: CASSQDSQTTQYF

J gene: TRBJ1-5
D gene: .
V gene: TRBV5-4
clone size: .
CDR3 DNA: TGTGCCAGCAGCTCAGTAGGACAAGATCAGCCCCAGCATTTT
CDR3 protein: CASSSVGQDQPQHF

J gene: TRBJ1-4
D gene: TRBD1
V gene: TRBV20-1
clone size: .
CDR3 DNA: TGCAGTGCTATATACGAGACAGGGCTTGAAAAACTGTTTTTT
CDR3 protein: CSAIYETGLEKLFF

J gene: TRBJ2-7
D gene: TRBD2
V gene: TRBV20-1
clone size: .
CDR3 DNA: TGCAGTGCTAGTAGGGGGAGCGGGAGCTCCTACGAGCAGTACTTC
CDR3 protein: CSASRGSGSSYEQYF

J gene: TRBJ2-1
D gene: .
V gene: TRBV20-1
clone size: .
CDR3 DNA: TGCAGTGTTCCCGGGGGCTCCTCCTACAATGAGCAGTTCTTC
CDR3 protein: CSVPGGSSYNEQFF

J gene: TRBJ2-6
D gene: .
V gene: TRBV7-3
clone size: .
CDR3 DNA: TGTGCCAGCTCCTATAGCTCTGGGGCCAACGTCCTGACTTTC
CDR3 protein: CASSYSSGANVLTF

J gene: TRBJ2-2
D gene: TRBD1
V gene: TRBV3-1
clone size: .
CDR3 DNA: TGTGCCAGCAGCCAAGATAACAGGGGATACGCCGGGGAGCTGTTTTTT
CDR3 protein: CASSQDNRGYAGELFF

J gene: TRBJ2-5
D gene: .
V gene: TRBV5-1
clone size: .
CDR3 DNA: TGCGCCAGCAGCTTGAACTTTCAAGAGACCCAGTACTTC
CDR3 protein: CASSLNFQETQYF

J gene: TRBJ2-3
D gene: .
V gene: TRBV5-4
clone size: .
CDR3 DNA: TGTGCCAGCAGCTTGGTCTCGGGAGTGGGCACAGATACGCAGTATTTT
CDR3 protein: CASSLVSGVGTDTQYF

J gene: TRBJ1-4
D gene: .
V gene: TRBV7-8
clone size: .
CDR3 DNA: TGTGCCAGCAGCCTCCGGGACGGAGGTGAAAAACTGTTTTTT
CDR3 protein: CASSLRDGGEKLFF

J gene: TRBJ2-1
D gene: .
V gene: TRBV25-1
clone size: few
CDR3 DNA: TGTGCCAGCAGGGGGGCGAATGAGCAGTTCTTC
CDR3 protein: CASRGANEQFF

J gene: TRBJ2-3
D gene: TRBD2
V gene: TRBV5-1
clone size: .
CDR3 DNA: TGCGCCAGCACTCACCGGGAGGGCCGAACAGATACGCAGTATTTT
CDR3 protein: CASTHREGRTDTQYF

J gene: TRBJ1-4
D gene: .
V gene: TRBV20-1
clone size: .
CDR3 DNA: TGCAGTGCTAGATCCGAAAAACTGTTTTTT
CDR3 protein: CSARSEKLFF

J gene: TRBJ2-5
D gene: .
V gene: TRBV5-1
clone size: .
CDR3 DNA: TGCGCCAGCAATCAGGGAGAGACCCAGTACTTC
CDR3 protein: CASNQGETQYF

J gene: TRBJ2-3
D gene: .
V gene: TRBV6-1
clone size: few
CDR3 DNA: TGTGCCATTTCCAGGGAAGTCACAGATACGCAGTATTTT
CDR3 protein: CAISREVTDTQYF

J gene: TRBJ2-4
D gene: TRBD2
V gene: TRBV5-4
clone size: .
CDR3 DNA: TGTGCCAGCAGCTTCATGATGACTAGCGGGAGTGGTAACATTCAGTACTTC
CDR3 protein: CASSFMMTSGSGNIQYF

J gene: TRBJ2-5
D gene: .
V gene: TRBV9
clone size: .
CDR3 DNA: TGTGCCAGCAGCGTAGTGGGTGCTAGACAAGAGACCCAGTACTTC
CDR3 protein: CASSVVGARQETQYF

J gene: TRBJ2-3
D gene: TRBD2
V gene: TRBV20-1
clone size: .
CDR3 DNA: TGCAGTGCTAGAGACCCCAAGCGGGGGGGGAGCACAGATACGCAGTATTTT
CDR3 protein: CSARDPKRGGSTDTQYF

J gene: TRBJ1-1
D gene: TRBD1
V gene: TRBV10-3
clone size: once
CDR3 DNA: TGTGCCATCAGCCTGACAGGGGGCAATAACACTGAAGCTTTCTTT
CDR3 protein: CAISLTGGNNTEAFF

J gene: TRBJ2-7
D gene: TRBD2
V gene: TRBV6-6
clone size: .
CDR3 DNA: TGTGCCAGCAGATCCTTAGCGGGAAGTTCCTACGAGCAGTACTTC
CDR3 protein: CASRSLAGSSYEQYF

J gene: TRBJ1-2
D gene: TRBD1
V gene: TRBV18
clone size: once
CDR3 DNA: TGTGCCAGCTCACTCGGACAGGATACTCCTGGCTACACCTTC
CDR3 protein: CASSLGQDTPGYTF

J gene: TRBJ2-5
D gene: .
V gene: TRBV3-1
clone size: .
CDR3 DNA: TGTGCCAGCAGCCAGGGGGGGGCCGAAACCCAGTACTTC
CDR3 protein: CASSQGGAETQYF

J gene: TRBJ1-1
D gene: .
V gene: TRBV19
clone size: .
CDR3 DNA: TGTGCCAGTAGCTCACAGGTGGGCACTGAAGCTTTCTTT
CDR3 protein: CASSSQVGTEAFF

J gene: TRBJ2-2
D gene: TRBD2
V gene: TRBV30
clone size: .
CDR3 DNA: TGTGCCTGGAGACCGGCTAGCGGGGACACCGGGGAGCTGTTTTTT
CDR3 protein: CAWRPASGDTGELFF

J gene: TRBJ1-2
D gene: TRBD1
V gene: TRBV9
clone size: .
CDR3 DNA: TGTGCCAGCAGCGAAGGACAGGGAACCTATGGCTACACCTTC
CDR3 protein: CASSEGQGTYGYTF

J gene: TRBJ2-1
D gene: .
V gene: TRBV6-1
clone size: .
CDR3 DNA: TGTGCCAGCAGTGAACAACGAGGCTGGGGCACGAAAAACAATGAGCAGTTCTTC
CDR3 protein: CASSEQRGWGTKNNEQFF

J gene: TRBJ2-5
D gene: TRBD2
V gene: TRBV28
clone size: .
CDR3 DNA: TGTGCCAGCAGTCTCCTGACTAGCGGTCAAGAGACCCAGTACTTC
CDR3 protein: CASSLLTSGQETQYF

J gene: TRBJ1-2
D gene: TRBD1
V gene: TRBV5-5
clone size: .
CDR3 DNA: TGTGCCAGCAGCTCGGGACAGACAGACTATGGCTACACCTTC
CDR3 protein: CASSSGQTDYGYTF

J gene: TRBJ1-2
D gene: .
V gene: TRBV27
clone size: .
CDR3 DNA: TGTGCCAGCAGTTTAAAACAGAAGGGCTATGGCTACACCTTC
CDR3 protein: CASSLKQKGYGYTF

J gene: TRBJ2-3
D gene: .
V gene: TRBV4-1
clone size: .
CDR3 DNA: TGCGCCAGCAGAGTACAGGGAAGTAGAACAGATACGCAGTATTTT
CDR3 protein: CASRVQGSRTDTQYF

J gene: TRBJ2-7
D gene: .
V gene: TRBV5-1
clone size: .
CDR3 DNA: TGCGCCAGCAGCGAATCGACAGGATCCTACGAGCAGTACTTC
CDR3 protein: CASSESTGSYEQYF

J gene: TRBJ2-4
D gene: .
V gene: TRBV7-9
clone size: .
CDR3 DNA: TGTGCCAGCAGCTCATCACTTGTCCTAGCCAAAAACATTCAGTACTTC
CDR3 protein: CASSSSLVLAKNIQYF

J gene: TRBJ1-3
D gene: .
V gene: TRBV12-3/TRBV12-4
clone size: .
CDR3 DNA: TGTGCCAGCAGCTCCCTGGACCGGATCTCTGGAAACACCATATATTTT
CDR3 protein: CASSSLDRISGNTIYF

J gene: TRBJ2-7
D gene: .
V gene: TRBV11-2
clone size: .
CDR3 DNA: TGTGCCAGCAGCTTAAAGGCGAAACACTACGAGCAGTACTTC
CDR3 protein: CASSLKAKHYEQYF

J gene: TRBJ2-7
D gene: .
V gene: TRBV9
clone size: .
CDR3 DNA: TGTGCCAGCAGCGTCGGGGGAACCAGAGAATACGAGCAGTACTTC
CDR3 protein: CASSVGGTREYEQYF

J gene: TRBJ1-5
D gene: .
V gene: TRBV19
clone size: .
CDR3 DNA: TGTGCCAGTAGAAAGGGGTTCAATCAGCCCCAGCATTTT
CDR3 protein: CASRKGFNQPQHF

J gene: TRBJ1-3
D gene: TRBD1
V gene: TRBV20-1
clone size: .
CDR3 DNA: TGCAGTGCTACACAGGGGGCCTCTGGAAACACCATATATTTT
CDR3 protein: CSATQGASGNTIYF

J gene: TRBJ2-2
D gene: .
V gene: TRBV2
clone size: .
CDR3 DNA: TGTGCCTCGAAAGGGCCGGACAGAGACACCGGGGAGCTGTTTTTT
CDR3 protein: CASKGPDRDTGELFF